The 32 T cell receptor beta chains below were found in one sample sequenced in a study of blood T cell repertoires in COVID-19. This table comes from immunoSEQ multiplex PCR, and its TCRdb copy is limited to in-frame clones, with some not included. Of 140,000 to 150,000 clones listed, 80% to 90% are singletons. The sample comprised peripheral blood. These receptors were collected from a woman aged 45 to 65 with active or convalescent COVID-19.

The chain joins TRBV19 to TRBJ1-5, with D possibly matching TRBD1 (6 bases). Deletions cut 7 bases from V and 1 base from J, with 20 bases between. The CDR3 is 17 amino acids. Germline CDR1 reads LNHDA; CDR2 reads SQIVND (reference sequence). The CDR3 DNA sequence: TGTGCCAGTATGGACATAGGAAGGGGGGGAAGCAATCAGCCCCAGCATTTT. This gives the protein CASMDIGRGGSNQPQHF. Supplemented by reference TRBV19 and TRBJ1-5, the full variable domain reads DGGITQSPKYLFRKEGQNVTLSCEQNLNHDAMYWYRQDPGQGLRLIYYSQIVNDFQKGDIAEGYSVSREKKESFPLTVTSAQKNPTAFYLCASMDIGRGGSNQPQHFGDGTRLSIL.

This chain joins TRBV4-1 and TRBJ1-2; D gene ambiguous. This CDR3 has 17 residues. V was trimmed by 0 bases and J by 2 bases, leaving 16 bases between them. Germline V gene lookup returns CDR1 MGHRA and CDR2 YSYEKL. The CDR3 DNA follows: TGCGCCAGCAGCCAAGAAGGCGGTCCCTTCGTGAACTATGGCTACACCTTC. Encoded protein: CASSQEGGPFVNYGYTF.

The CDR3 DNA follows: TGCAGTGCTTCGGGGGGGTTGGAAGCTTTCTTT. Protein: CSASGGLEAFF. This chain connects TRBV20-1 to TRBJ1-1; the D gene is possibly TRBD1 (5 bases). This CDR3 is 11 amino acids long. From germline, CDR1 is DFQATT and CDR2 SNEGSKA (reference sequence). Trimming shortened V by 5 bases and J by 8 bases, and 12 bases separated the two germline ends.

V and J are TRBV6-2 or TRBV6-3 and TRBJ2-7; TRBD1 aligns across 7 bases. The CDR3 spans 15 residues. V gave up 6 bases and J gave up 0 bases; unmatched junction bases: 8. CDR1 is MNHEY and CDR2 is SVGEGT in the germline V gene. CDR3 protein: CASSGDSYISYEQYF. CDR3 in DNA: TGTGCCAGCAGCGGGGACAGTTACATCTCCTACGAGCAGTACTTC.

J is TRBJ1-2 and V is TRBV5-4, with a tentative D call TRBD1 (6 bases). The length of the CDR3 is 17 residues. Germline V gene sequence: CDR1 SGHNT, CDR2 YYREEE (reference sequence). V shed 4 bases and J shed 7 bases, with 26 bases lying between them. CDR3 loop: CASSRLIGGGTQGGYTF. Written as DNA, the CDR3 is TGTGCCAGCAGCCGTCTAATTGGGGGCGGAACGCAAGGTGGCTACACCTTC.

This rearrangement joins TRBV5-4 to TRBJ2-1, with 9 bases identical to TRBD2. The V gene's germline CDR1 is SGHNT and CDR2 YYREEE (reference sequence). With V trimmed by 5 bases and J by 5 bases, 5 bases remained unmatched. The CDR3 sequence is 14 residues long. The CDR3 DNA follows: TGTGCCAGCAGTGGTAGCGGGAGTAACAATGAGCAGTTCTTC. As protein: CASSGSGSNNEQFF.

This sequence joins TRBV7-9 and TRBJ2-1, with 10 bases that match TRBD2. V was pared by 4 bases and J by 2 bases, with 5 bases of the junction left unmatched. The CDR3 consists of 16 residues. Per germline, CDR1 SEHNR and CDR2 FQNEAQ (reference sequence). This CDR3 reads CASSSRTSGPYNEQFF. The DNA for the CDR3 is TGTGCCAGCAGCTCCCGGACTAGCGGACCCTACAATGAGCAGTTCTTC.

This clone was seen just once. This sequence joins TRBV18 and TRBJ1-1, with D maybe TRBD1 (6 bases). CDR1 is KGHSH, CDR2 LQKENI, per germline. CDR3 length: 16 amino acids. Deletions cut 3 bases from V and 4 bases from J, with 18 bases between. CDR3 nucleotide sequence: TGTGCCAGCTCACCTGGGACACTTAACCAAGGCACTGAAGCTTTCTTT. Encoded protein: CASSPGTLNQGTEAFF.

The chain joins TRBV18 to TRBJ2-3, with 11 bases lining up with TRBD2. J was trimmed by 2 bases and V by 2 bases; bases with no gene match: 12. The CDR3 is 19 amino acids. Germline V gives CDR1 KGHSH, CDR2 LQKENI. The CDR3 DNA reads TGTGCCAGCTCACCAAGAGGGGGACTAGCGGAAATGTACACAGATACGCAGTATTTT. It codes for CASSPRGGLAEMYTDTQYF.

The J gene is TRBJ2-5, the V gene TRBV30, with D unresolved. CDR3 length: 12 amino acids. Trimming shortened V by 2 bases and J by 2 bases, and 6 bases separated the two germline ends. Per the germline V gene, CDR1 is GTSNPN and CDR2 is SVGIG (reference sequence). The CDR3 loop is CAWSTSQETQYF. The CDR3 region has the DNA TGTGCCTGGAGTACATCACAAGAGACCCAGTACTTC.

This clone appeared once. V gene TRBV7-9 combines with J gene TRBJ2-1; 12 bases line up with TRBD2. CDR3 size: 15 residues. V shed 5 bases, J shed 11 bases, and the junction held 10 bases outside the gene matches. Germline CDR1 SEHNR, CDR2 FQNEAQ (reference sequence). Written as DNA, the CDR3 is TGTGCCAGCAGCGATGGACTAGCGGGGTCGGTAAAGCAGTTCTTC. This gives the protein CASSDGLAGSVKQFF.

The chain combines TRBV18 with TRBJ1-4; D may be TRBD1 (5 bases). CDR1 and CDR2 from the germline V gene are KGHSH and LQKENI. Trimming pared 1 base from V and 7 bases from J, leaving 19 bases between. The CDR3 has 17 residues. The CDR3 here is CASSPRSVVGLGEKLFF. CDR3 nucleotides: TGTGCCAGCTCACCACGATCAGTCGTGGGGCTCGGTGAAAAACTGTTTTTT.

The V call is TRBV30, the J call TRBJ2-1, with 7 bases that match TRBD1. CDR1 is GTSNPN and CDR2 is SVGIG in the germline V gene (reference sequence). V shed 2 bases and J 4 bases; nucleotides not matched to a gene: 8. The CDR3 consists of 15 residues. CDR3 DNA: TGTGCCTGGAGTCAAGGGGGCGGCCGGTACAATGAGCAGTTCTTC. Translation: CAWSQGGGRYNEQFF.

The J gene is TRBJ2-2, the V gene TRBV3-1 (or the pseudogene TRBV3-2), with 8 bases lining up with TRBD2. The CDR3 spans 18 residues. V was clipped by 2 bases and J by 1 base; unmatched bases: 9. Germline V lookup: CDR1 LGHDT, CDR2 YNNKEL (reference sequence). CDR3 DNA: TGTGCCAGCAGCCAAAAACCCGCGGGAGGCGAGAACACCGGGGAGCTGTTTTTT. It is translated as CASSQKPAGGENTGELFF.

CDR3 loop: CASSLGAGNYEQYF. CDR3 DNA sequence: TGCGCCAGCAGCTTGGGGGCAGGGAATTACGAGCAGTACTTC. The chain uses TRBV5-1 and TRBJ2-7; D may be TRBD1 (5 bases). V was trimmed by 0 bases and J by 4 bases, leaving 11 bases between them. Germline CDR1 is SGHRS and CDR2 is YFSETQ. CDR3 length: 14 amino acids.

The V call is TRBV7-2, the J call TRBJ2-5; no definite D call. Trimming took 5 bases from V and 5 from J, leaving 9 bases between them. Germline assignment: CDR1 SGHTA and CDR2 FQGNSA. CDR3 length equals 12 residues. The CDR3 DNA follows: TGTGCCAGCAGCCCCCTCGGGGAGACCCAGTACTTC. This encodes CASSPLGETQYF.

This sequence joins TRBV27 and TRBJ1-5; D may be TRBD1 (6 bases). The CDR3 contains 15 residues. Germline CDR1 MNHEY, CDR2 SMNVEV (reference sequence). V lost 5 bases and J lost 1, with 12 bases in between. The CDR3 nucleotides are TGTGCCAGCAGTCTCCACAGGGAAAGCAATCAGCCCCAGCATTTT. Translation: CASSLHRESNQPQHF.

CDR3 loop: CASSLEASRDNEQFF. In nucleotides, the CDR3 is TGCGCCAGCAGCTTGGAGGCTAGCCGAGACAATGAGCAGTTCTTC. The genes are TRBV5-1 and TRBJ2-1, with D tentatively TRBD2 (5 bases). V gave up 0 bases and J gave up 5 bases, with 12 bases separating them. The CDR3 extends over 15 amino acids. The V gene's germline CDR1 is SGHRS and CDR2 YFSETQ.

The CDR3 loop reads CASITNREWGLETQYF. CDR3 bases: TGTGCCAGCATCACAAACCGGGAGTGGGGTTTGGAGACCCAGTACTTC. V is TRBV28 and J is TRBJ2-5; tentatively, D is TRBD2 (6 bases). CDR3 length: 16 residues. V lost 7 bases, J lost 5 bases, and 23 bases lay in between. CDR1 is MDHEN and CDR2 is SYDVKM in the germline V gene.

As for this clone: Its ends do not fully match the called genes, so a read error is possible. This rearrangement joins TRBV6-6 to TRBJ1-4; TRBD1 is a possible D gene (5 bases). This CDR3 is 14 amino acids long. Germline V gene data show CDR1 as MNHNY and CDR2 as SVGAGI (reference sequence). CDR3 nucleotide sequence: TGCGCCAGCAGTTTGGGTGGGACTCCGGAAAAACTGTTTTTT. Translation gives CASSLGGTPEKLFF.

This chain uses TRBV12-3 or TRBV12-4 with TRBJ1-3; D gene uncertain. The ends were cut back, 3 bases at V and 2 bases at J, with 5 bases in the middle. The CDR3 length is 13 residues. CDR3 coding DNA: TGTGCCAGCAGTTTGCAGGCTGGAAACACCATATATTTT. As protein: CASSLQAGNTIYF.

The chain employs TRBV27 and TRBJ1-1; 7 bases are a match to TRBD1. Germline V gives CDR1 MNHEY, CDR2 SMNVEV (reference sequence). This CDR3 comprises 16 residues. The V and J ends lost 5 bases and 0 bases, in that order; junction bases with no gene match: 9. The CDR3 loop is CASSPLTGTMNTEAFF. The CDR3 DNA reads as TGTGCCAGCAGTCCTTTGACAGGGACAATGAACACTGAAGCTTTCTTT.

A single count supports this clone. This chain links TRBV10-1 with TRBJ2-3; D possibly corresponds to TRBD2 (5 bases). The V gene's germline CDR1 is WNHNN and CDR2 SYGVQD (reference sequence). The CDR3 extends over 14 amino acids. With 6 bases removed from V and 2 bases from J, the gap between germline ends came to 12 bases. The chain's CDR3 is CASREATVTDTQYF. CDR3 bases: TGCGCCAGCAGGGAGGCTACAGTCACAGATACGCAGTATTTT.

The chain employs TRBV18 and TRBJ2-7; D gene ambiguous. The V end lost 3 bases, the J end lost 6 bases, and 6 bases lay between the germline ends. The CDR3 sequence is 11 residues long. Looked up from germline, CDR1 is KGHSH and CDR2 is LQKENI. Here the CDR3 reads CASSPEREQYF. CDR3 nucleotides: TGTGCCAGCTCACCGGAGCGCGAGCAGTACTTC. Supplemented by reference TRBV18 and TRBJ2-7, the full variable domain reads NAGVMQNPRHLVRRRGQEARLRCSPMKGHSHVYWYRQLPEEGLKFMVYLQKENIIDESGMPKERFSAEFPKEGPSILRIQQVVRGDSAAYFCASSPEREQYFGPGTRLTVT.

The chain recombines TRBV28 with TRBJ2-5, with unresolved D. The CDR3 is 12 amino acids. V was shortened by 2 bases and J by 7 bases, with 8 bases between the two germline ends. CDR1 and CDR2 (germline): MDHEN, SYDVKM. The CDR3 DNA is TGTGCCAGCAGTTTACAGGCTCGGACCCAGTACTTC. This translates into CASSLQARTQYF.

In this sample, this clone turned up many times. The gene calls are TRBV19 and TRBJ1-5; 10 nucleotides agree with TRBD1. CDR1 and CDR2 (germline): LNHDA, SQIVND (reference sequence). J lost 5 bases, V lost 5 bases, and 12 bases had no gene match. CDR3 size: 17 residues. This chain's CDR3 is CASSQGDRGLADQPQHF. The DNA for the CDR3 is TGTGCCAGTAGTCAAGGGGACAGGGGACTTGCCGATCAGCCCCAGCATTTT.

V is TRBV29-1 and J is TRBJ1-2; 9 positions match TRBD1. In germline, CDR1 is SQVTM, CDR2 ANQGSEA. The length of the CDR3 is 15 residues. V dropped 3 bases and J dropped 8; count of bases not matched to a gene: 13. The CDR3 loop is CSVEARDRALGGYTF. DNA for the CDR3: TGCAGCGTTGAGGCCCGGGACAGGGCACTAGGAGGCTACACCTTC.

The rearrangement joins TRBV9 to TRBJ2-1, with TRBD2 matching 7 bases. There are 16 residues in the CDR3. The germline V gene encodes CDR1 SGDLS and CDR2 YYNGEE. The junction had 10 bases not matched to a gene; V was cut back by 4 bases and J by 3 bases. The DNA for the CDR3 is TGTGCCAGCAGCCCTCGGAGGACGGGGGGCTACAATGAGCAGTTCTTC. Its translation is CASSPRRTGGYNEQFF.

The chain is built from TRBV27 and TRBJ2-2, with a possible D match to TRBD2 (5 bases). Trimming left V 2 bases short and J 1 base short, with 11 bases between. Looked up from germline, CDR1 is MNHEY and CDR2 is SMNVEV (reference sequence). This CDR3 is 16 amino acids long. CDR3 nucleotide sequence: TGTGCCAGCAGTTTACTCGGGAAATTGAACACCGGGGAGCTGTTTTTT. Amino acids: CASSLLGKLNTGELFF.

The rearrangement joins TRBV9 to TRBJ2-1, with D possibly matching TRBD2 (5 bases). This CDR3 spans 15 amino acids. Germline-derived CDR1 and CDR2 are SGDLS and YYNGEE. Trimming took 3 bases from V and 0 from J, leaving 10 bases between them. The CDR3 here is CASSALSGSYNEQFF. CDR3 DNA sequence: TGTGCCAGCAGCGCCCTAAGCGGCTCCTACAATGAGCAGTTCTTC.

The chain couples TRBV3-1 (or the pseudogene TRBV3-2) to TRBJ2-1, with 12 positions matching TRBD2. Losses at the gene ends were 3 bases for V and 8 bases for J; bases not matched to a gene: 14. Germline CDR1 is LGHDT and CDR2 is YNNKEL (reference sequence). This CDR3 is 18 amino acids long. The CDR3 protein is CASSHARASGRAVYEQFF. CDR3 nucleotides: TGTGCCAGCAGCCACGCGAGGGCTAGCGGGAGGGCCGTGTATGAGCAGTTCTTC.

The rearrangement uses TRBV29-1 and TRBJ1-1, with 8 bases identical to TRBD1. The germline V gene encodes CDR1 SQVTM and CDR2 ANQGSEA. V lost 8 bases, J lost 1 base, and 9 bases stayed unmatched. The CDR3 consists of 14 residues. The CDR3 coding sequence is TGCAGCCACTGGAAAGGGACAGGGAACACTGAAGCTTTCTTT. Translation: CSHWKGTGNTEAFF.